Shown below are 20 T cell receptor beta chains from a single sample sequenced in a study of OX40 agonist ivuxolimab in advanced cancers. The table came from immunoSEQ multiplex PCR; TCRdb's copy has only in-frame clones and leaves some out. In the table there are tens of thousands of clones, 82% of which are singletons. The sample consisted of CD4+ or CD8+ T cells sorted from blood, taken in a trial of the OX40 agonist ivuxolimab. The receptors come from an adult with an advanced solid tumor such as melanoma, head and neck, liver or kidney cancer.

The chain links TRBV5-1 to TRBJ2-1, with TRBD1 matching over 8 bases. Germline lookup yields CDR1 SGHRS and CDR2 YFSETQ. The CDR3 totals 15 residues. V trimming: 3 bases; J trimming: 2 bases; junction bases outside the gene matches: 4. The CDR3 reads CASSSGQATYNEQFF. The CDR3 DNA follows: TGCGCCAGCAGCTCGGGACAGGCGACCTACAATGAGCAGTTCTTC.

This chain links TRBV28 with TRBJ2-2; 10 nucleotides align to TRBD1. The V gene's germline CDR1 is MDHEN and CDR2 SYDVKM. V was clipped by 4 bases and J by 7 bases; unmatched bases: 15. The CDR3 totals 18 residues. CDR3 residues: CASSSPPGTGDIGGELFF. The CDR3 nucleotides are TGTGCCAGCAGTTCCCCTCCCGGGACAGGGGATATCGGCGGGGAGCTGTTTTTT.

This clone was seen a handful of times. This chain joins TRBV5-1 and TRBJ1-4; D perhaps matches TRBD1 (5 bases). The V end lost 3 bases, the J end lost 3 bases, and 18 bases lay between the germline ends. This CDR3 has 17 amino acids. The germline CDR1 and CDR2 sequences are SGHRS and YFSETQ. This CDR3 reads CASSWDRDARSNEKLFF. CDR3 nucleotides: TGCGCCAGCAGCTGGGACCGGGACGCAAGATCTAATGAAAAACTGTTTTTT.

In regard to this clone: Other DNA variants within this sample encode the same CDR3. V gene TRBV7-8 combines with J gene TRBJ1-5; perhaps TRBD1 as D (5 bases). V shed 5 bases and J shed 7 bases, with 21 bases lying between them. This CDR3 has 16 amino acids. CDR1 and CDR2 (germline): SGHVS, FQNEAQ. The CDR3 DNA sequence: TGTGCCAGCAGCCCCCGCTCCGACCGCGGGGGACAGCCCCAGCATTTT. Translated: CASSPRSDRGGQPQHF. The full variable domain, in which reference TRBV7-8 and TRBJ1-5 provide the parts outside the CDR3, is GAGVSQSPRYKVAKRGQDVALRCDPISGHVSLFWYQQALGQGPEFLTYFQNEAQLDKSGLPSDRFFAERPEGSVSTLKIQRTQQEDSAVYLCASSPRSDRGGQPQHFGDGTRLSIL.

The CDR3 loop is CASSGQGKTQYF. As DNA, the CDR3 is TGTGCCAGCAGTGGGCAGGGAAAGACCCAGTACTTC. J is TRBJ2-5 and V is TRBV2, with a tentative D call TRBD1 (5 bases). Trimming pared 4 bases from V and 6 bases from J, leaving 9 bases between. Germline V gene sequence: CDR1 SNHLY, CDR2 FYNNEI. The CDR3 length is 12 residues.

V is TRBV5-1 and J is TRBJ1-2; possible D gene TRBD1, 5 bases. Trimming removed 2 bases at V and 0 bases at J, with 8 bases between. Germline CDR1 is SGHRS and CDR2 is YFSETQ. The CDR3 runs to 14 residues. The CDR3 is CASSLQEPNYGYTF. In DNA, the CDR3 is TGCGCCAGCAGCTTACAGGAGCCTAACTATGGCTACACCTTC.

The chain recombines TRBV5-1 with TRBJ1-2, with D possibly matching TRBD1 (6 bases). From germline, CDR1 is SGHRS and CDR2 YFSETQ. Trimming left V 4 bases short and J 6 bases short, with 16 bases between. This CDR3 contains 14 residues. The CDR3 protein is CASSRGQPWDGYTF. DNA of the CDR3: TGCGCCAGCAGCCGTGGACAGCCTTGGGATGGCTACACCTTC.

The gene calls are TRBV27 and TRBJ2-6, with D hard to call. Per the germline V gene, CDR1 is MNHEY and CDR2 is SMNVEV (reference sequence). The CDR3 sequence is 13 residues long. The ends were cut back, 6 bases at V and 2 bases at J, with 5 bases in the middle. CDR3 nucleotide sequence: TGTGCCAGCAGCCGACCTGGGGCCAACGTCCTGACTTTC. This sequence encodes CASSRPGANVLTF.

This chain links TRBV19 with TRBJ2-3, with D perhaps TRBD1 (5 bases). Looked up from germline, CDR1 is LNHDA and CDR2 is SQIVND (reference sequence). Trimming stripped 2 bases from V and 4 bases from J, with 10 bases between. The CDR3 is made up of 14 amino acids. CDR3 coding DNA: TGTGCCAGTAGTATACGGCAGGGCGCAGATACGCAGTATTTT. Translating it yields CASSIRQGADTQYF.

In nucleotides, the CDR3 is TGTGCCAGCAGAGATAGGACCGCAGGAATCCGGCATTTT. It codes for CASRDRTAGIRHF. V and J are TRBV28 and TRBJ1-5; D remains ambiguous. V lost 6 bases, J lost 15 bases, and 21 bases lay in between. In germline, CDR1 is MDHEN, CDR2 SYDVKM. The CDR3 loop spans 13 amino acids.

The CDR3 loop is CASSPQTGNSGANVLTF. CDR3 sequence (DNA): TGTGCCAGTAGTCCACAGACAGGGAACTCTGGGGCCAACGTCCTGACTTTC. This chain uses TRBV19 with TRBJ2-6; TRBD1 agrees at 7 bases. Germline lookup yields CDR1 LNHDA and CDR2 SQIVND (reference sequence). This CDR3 has 17 amino acids. V shed 5 bases and J 0 bases; nucleotides not matched to a gene: 7. Together with reference TRBV19 and TRBJ2-6, the CDR3 gives the full variable domain: DGGITQSPKYLFRKEGQNVTLSCEQNLNHDAMYWYRQDPGQGLRLIYYSQIVNDFQKGDIAEGYSVSREKKESFPLTVTSAQKNPTAFYLCASSPQTGNSGANVLTFGAGSRLTVL.

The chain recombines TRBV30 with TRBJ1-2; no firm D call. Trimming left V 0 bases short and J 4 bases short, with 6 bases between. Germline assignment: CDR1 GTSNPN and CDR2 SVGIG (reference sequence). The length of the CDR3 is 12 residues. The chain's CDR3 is CAWSVLAYGYTF. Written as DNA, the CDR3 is TGTGCCTGGAGTGTCCTCGCCTATGGCTACACCTTC.

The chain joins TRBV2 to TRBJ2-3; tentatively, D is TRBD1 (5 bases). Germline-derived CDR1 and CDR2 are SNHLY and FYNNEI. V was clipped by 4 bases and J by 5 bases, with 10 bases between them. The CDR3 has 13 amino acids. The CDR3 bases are TGTGCCAGCAGTGTAACCCAGGGAGATACGCAGTATTTT. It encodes CASSVTQGDTQYF.

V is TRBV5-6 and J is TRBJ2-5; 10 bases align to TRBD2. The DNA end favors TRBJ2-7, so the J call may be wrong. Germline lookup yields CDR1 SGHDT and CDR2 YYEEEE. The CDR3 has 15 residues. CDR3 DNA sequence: TGTGCCAGCAGCTTGAGGACTAGCGGCTCCTACGAGCAGTACTTC. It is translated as CASSLRTSGSYEQYF.

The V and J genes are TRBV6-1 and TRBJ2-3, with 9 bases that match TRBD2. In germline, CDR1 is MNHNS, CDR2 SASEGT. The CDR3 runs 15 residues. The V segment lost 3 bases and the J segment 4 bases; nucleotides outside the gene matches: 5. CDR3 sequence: CASSDGGGGSDTQYF. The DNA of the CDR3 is TGTGCCAGCAGTGATGGCGGGGGGGGCTCAGATACGCAGTATTTT.

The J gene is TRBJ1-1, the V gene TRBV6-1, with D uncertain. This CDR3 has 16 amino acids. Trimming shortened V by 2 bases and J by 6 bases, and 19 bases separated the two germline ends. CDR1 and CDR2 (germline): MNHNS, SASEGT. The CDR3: CASSERRRSPLSEAFF. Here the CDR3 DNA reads TGTGCCAGCAGTGAAAGGAGAAGGAGCCCTCTCTCTGAAGCTTTCTTT.

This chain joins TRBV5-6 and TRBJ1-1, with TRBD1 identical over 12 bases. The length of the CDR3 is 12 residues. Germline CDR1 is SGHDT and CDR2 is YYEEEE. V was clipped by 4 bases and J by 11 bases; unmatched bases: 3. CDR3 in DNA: TGTGCCAGCAGCAGGGACAGGGGGCATGCTTTCTTT. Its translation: CASSRDRGHAFF.

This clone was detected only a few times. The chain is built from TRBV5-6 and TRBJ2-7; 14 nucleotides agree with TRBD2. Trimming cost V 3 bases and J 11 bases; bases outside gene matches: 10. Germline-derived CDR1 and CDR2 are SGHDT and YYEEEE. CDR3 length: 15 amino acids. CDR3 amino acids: CASSSLTSGRALEYF. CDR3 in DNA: TGTGCCAGCAGCTCACTGACTAGCGGGAGGGCCTTGGAGTACTTC.

The CDR3 loop is CASSLSGYQPQHF. CDR3 bases: TGTGCCAGCAGTCTCTCAGGGTACCAGCCCCAGCATTTT. The chain couples TRBV28 to TRBJ1-5, with a weak D call TRBD1 (5 bases). CDR1 is MDHEN, CDR2 SYDVKM, per germline. V was clipped by 5 bases and J by 7 bases, with 12 bases between them. This CDR3 comprises 13 residues.

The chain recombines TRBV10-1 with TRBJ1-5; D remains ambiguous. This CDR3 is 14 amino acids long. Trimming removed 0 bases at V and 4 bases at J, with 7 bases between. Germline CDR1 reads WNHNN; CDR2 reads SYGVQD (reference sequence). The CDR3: CASSESSVNQPQHF. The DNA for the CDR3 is TGCGCCAGCAGTGAGTCGAGTGTTAATCAGCCCCAGCATTTT.